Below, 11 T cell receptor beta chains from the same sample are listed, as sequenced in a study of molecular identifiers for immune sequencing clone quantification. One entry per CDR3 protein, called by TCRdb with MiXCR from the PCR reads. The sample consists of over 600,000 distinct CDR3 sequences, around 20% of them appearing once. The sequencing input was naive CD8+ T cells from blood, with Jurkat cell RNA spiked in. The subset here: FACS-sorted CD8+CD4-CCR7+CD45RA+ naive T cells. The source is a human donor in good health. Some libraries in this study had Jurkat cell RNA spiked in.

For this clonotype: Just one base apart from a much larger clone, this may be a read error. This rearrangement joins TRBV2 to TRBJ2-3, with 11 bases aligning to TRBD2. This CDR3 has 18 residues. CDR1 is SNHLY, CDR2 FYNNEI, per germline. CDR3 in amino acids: CASSEEGTSGSSTDTLYF. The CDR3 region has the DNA TGTGCCAGCAGTGAAGAAGGGACTAGCGGTTCTAGCACAGATACGCTGTATTTT.

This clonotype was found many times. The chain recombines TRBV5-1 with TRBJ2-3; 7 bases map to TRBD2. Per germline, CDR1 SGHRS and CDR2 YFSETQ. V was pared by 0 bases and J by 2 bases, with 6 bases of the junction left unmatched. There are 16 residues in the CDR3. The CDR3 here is CASSLVGTTITDTQYF. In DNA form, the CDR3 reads TGCGCCAGCAGCTTGGTTGGGACTACGATCACAGATACGCAGTATTTT.

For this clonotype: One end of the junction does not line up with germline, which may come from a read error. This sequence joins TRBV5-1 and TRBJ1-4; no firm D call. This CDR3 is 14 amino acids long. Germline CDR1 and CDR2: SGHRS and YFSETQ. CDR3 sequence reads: CASSLEAPNEKPFF. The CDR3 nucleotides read TGCGCCAGCAGCTTGGAGGCTCCTAATGAAAAACCGTTTTTT.

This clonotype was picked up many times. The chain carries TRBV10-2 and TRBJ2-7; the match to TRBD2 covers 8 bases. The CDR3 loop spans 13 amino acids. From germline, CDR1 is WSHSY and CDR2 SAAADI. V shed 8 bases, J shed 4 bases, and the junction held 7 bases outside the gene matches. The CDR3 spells CASSGRAYYEQYF. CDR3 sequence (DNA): TGCGCCAGCTCCGGGAGGGCCTATTACGAGCAGTACTTC.

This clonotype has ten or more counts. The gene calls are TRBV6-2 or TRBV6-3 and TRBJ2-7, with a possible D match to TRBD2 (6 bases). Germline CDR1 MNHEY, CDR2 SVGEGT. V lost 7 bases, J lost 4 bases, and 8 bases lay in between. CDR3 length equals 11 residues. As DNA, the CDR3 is TGTGCCAGCACGGGGGTTTACGAGCAGTACTTC. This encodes CASTGVYEQYF.

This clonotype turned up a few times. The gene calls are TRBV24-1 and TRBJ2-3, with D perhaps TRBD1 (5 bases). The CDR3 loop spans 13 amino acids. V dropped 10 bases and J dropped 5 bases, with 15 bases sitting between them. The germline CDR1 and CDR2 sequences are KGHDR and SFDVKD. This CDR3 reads CATGAGQIDTQYF. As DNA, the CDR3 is TGTGCCACAGGGGCCGGTCAGATAGATACGCAGTATTTT.

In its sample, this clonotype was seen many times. The CDR3 nucleotides are TGTGCCAGCAGGAAGACACCTCCCTTCAGCAATCAGCCCCAGCATTTT. The encoded protein is CASRKTPPFSNQPQHF. The gene calls are TRBV28 and TRBJ1-5; D ambiguous. The CDR3 is 16 amino acids. V shed 6 bases and J shed 1 base, with 16 bases lying between them. Looked up from germline, CDR1 is MDHEN and CDR2 is SYDVKM.

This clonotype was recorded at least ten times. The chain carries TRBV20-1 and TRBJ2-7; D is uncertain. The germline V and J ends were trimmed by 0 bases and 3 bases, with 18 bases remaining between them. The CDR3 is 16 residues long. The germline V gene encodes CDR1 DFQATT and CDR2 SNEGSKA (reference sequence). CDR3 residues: CSARDREQPDLYEQYF. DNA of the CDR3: TGCAGTGCTAGAGATCGAGAACAGCCAGATCTCTACGAGCAGTACTTC.

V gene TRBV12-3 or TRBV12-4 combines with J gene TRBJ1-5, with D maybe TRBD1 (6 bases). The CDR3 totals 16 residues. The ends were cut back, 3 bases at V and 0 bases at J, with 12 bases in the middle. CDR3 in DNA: TGTGCCAGCAGTTTGGGGGGGGACATTAGCAATCAGCCCCAGCATTTT. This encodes CASSLGGDISNQPQHF.

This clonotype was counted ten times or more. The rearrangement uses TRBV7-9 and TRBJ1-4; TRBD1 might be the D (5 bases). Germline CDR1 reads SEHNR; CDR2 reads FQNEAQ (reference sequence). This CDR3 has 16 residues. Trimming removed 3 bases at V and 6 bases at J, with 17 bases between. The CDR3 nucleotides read TGTGCCAGCAGCTTCCCCCGGGGGGGTAAGGATGAAAAACTGTTTTTT. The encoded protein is CASSFPRGGKDEKLFF.

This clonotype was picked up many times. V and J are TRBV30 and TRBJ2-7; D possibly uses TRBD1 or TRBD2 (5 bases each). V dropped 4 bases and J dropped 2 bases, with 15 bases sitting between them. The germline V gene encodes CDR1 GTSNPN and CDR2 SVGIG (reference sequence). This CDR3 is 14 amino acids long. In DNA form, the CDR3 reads TGTGCCTGGAACCGGGACGCAATGGCCTACGAGCAGTACTTC. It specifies CAWNRDAMAYEQYF.